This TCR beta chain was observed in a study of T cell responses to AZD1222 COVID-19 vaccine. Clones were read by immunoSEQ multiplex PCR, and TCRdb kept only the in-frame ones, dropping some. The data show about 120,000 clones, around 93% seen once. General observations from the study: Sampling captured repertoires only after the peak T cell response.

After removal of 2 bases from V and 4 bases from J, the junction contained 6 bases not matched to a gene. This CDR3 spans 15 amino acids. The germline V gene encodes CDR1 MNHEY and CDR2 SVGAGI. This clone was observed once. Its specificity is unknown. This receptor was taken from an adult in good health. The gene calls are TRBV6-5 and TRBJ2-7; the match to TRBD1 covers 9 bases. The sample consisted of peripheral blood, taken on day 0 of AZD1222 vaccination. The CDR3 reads CASSYRDREGYEQYF. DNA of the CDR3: TGTGCCAGCAGTTACCGGGACAGGGAGGGTTACGAGCAGTACTTC.